Sequencing of this T cell receptor beta chain was carried out in a study of spatial heterogeneity in lung cancer. Study information: Sequenced follow-up PBMC samples came a median of approximately 2 years after resection, where available.

TCRdb reprocessed the 5' RACE reads with MiXCR, giving one entry per CDR3 protein. The profile covers tens of thousands of distinct CDR3 sequences, with roughly 10% appearing a single time and 30% to 35% taken by the ten largest. This clonotype has at least ten counts. Time point indicated: blood at routine non-recurrence follow-up after resection. The authors sequenced whole RNA from tumor, nontumor lung or frozen PBMC without sorting. The sequence was collected from a male donor with early-stage non-small cell lung cancer. The sample was PBMCs, taken at follow-up.

The CDR3 DNA reads as TGTGCCAGCAGCCTCTATGGGACTAGCGCCAATGAGCAGTTCTTC. Translating it yields CASSLYGTSANEQFF. This chain uses TRBV7-6 with TRBJ2-1; 10 bases match TRBD2. CDR1 is SGHVS and CDR2 is FNYEAQ in the germline V gene. V trimming: 5 bases; J trimming: 6 bases; junction bases outside the gene matches: 7. The CDR3 spans 15 residues.